These 32 T cell receptor beta chains share one sample of origin, sequenced in a study of T cell repertoires in cytomegalovirus infection. TCRdb called the reads again in MiXCR, with one record for every CDR3 protein. The table has about 600,000 distinct CDR3 sequences, about 24% seen once. The sample taken for sequencing was CD8+ T cells from PBMCs. All receptors come from a human donor in good health (CMV status not recorded). Some clones in this sample may be carry-over from other donors' samples.

This clonotype was counted ten times or more. DNA of the CDR3: TGTGCCAGCAGCTTAGGCCTCAGGGGTGAAGAGCAGTACTTC. Protein: CASSLGLRGEEQYF. This chain uses TRBV7-8 with TRBJ2-7; D may be TRBD1 (6 bases). The CDR3 covers 14 residues. Germline V CDR1 and CDR2: SGHVS, FQNEAQ. V shed 1 base and J shed 7 bases, with 14 bases lying between them.

This clonotype was counted at least ten times. V gene TRBV7-3 combines with J gene TRBJ2-6; 10 bases fit TRBD1. This CDR3 has 18 residues. The J segment lost 0 bases and the V segment lost 6 bases, leaving 8 bases of the junction unmatched. Germline values: CDR1 SGHTA, CDR2 FQGTGA. DNA for the CDR3: TGTGCCAGCAGGTCGAGGGACAGGGGAACCTCTGGGGCCAACGTCCTGACTTTC. Protein product: CASRSRDRGTSGANVLTF. The full variable domain, in which reference TRBV7-3 and TRBJ2-6 provide the parts outside the CDR3, is GAGVSQTPSNKVTEKGKYVELRCDPISGHTALYWYRQSLGQGPEFLIYFQGTGAADDSGLPNDRFFAVRPEGSVSTLKIQRTERGDSAVYLCASRSRDRGTSGANVLTFGAGSRLTVL.

This clonotype has more than one count but fewer than ten. The CDR3 sequence is CSVDEGSGELFF. The CDR3 bases are TGCAGCGTTGATGAGGGGTCCGGGGAGCTGTTTTTT. The rearrangement joins TRBV29-1 to TRBJ2-2; D assignment may be TRBD1 or TRBD2 (5 bases each). This CDR3 has 12 amino acids. CDR1 and CDR2 (germline): SQVTM, ANQGSEA. V gave up 3 bases and J gave up 6 bases, with 8 bases separating them.

This clonotype was observed many times. The gene calls are TRBV28 and TRBJ1-1, with D maybe TRBD1 (5 bases). Trimming pared 3 bases from V and 1 base from J, leaving 9 bases between. The germline CDR1 and CDR2 sequences are MDHEN and SYDVKM. This CDR3 is 14 amino acids long. The CDR3 sequence: CASSFWTPNTEAFF. In DNA, the CDR3 is TGTGCCAGCAGTTTCTGGACACCGAACACTGAAGCTTTCTTT.

This clonotype showed up many times. V usage is TRBV7-6 and J usage is TRBJ2-1; 15 bases line up with TRBD2. The germline gives CDR1 SGHVS, CDR2 FNYEAQ. CDR3 length: 17 amino acids. Trimming cost V 4 bases and J 1 base; bases outside gene matches: 2. CDR3 coding DNA: TGTGCCAGCAGCTCCGGACTAGCGGGGGGGTCCTACAATGAGCAGTTCTTC. Translating it yields CASSSGLAGGSYNEQFF.

The V and J genes are TRBV29-1 and TRBJ1-2, with unresolved D. In germline, CDR1 is SQVTM, CDR2 ANQGSEA. V shed 0 bases and J shed 7 bases, with 15 bases lying between them. The CDR3 is 14 amino acids. CDR3 protein: CSVEDPKDVGGYTF. The CDR3 coding sequence is TGCAGCGTTGAAGATCCTAAAGATGTTGGTGGCTACACCTTC.

This clonotype showed up many times. CDR3 amino acids: CASSSSGGGTGNEQFF. The CDR3 region has the DNA TGTGCCAGCAGCTCCTCCGGCGGGGGGACGGGCAATGAGCAGTTCTTC. The rearrangement links TRBV7-9 to TRBJ2-1; TRBD2 matches at 8 bases. CDR3 length: 16 amino acids. V lost 4 bases, J lost 6 bases, and 11 bases stayed unmatched. The V gene's germline CDR1 is SEHNR and CDR2 FQNEAQ (reference sequence).

The chain links TRBV6-2 or TRBV6-3 to TRBJ1-2, with D uncertain. CDR3 length: 14 residues. Germline loops: CDR1 MNHEY, CDR2 SVGEGT. V dropped 7 bases and J dropped 4 bases, with 16 bases sitting between them. CDR3 amino acids: CASTLIPAFYGYTF. CDR3 in DNA: TGTGCCAGCACCTTAATACCGGCGTTCTATGGCTACACCTTC.

The rearrangement joins TRBV6-2 or TRBV6-3 to TRBJ2-3; D perhaps matches TRBD2 (6 bases). The CDR3 is made up of 13 amino acids. The germline CDR1 and CDR2 sequences are MNHEY and SVGEGT. V dropped 7 bases and J dropped 5 bases, with 13 bases sitting between them. CDR3 in amino acids: CASTSGGKDTQYF. The CDR3 nucleotides read TGTGCCAGCACCTCCGGGGGAAAAGATACGCAGTATTTT.

In its sample, this clonotype was seen many times. The gene calls are TRBV7-2 and TRBJ2-7; 8 bases are shared with TRBD1. CDR1 and CDR2 (germline): SGHTA, FQGNSA. V trimming: 5 bases; J trimming: 10 bases; junction bases outside the gene matches: 19. The CDR3 consists of 16 residues. CDR3 region: CASSQQDRDNKLVQYF. CDR3 sequence (DNA): TGTGCCAGCAGCCAACAGGACAGGGACAACAAGCTCGTCCAGTACTTC.

The rearrangement links TRBV14 to TRBJ2-3, with TRBD1 identical over 7 bases. The CDR3 runs 15 residues. J was trimmed by 0 bases and V by 2 bases; bases with no gene match: 2. The germline V gene has CDR1 SGHDN and CDR2 FVKESK. The CDR3 bases are TGTGCCAGCAGCCAATGGGACAGAAGCACAGATACGCAGTATTTT. Translated: CASSQWDRSTDTQYF.

This clonotype was seen only a few times. The V gene is TRBV15, the J gene TRBJ1-2, with 8 bases fitting TRBD1. The V gene's germline CDR1 is LNHNV and CDR2 YYDKDF (reference sequence). After removal of 5 bases from V and 4 bases from J, the junction contained 12 bases not matched to a gene. The CDR3 runs 16 residues. The CDR3 sequence is CATSRVYGQGPYGYTF. The CDR3 DNA sequence: TGTGCCACCAGCCGAGTCTATGGACAGGGACCCTATGGCTACACCTTC.

This clonotype was recorded at least ten times. The chain carries TRBV28 and TRBJ1-5; D is undetermined. The CDR3 consists of 14 residues. Germline CDR1 is MDHEN and CDR2 is SYDVKM. The CDR3: CVELANYSNQPQHF. The CDR3 nucleotides read TGTGTCGAACTAGCAAATTATAGCAATCAGCCCCAGCATTTT.

This clonotype has a handful of counts. The gene calls are TRBV5-6 and TRBJ1-2; D not resolved. The germline V and J ends were trimmed by 0 bases and 4 bases, with 13 bases remaining between them. The CDR3 has 15 residues. Germline V gene sequence: CDR1 SGHDT, CDR2 YYEEEE. DNA of the CDR3: TGTGCCAGCAGCTTGGCCCTAACTGACCTCTATGGCTACACCTTC. Translation: CASSLALTDLYGYTF. The full variable domain, in which reference TRBV5-6 and TRBJ1-2 provide the parts outside the CDR3, is DAGVTQSPTHLIKTRGQQVTLRCSPKSGHDTVSWYQQALGQGPQFIFQYYEEEERQRGNFPDRFSGHQFPNYSSELNVNALLLGDSALYLCASSLALTDLYGYTFGSGTRLTVV.

This sequence joins TRBV20-1 and TRBJ2-7; 7 bases are shared with TRBD1. Per germline, CDR1 DFQATT and CDR2 SNEGSKA (reference sequence). Unmatched junction bases numbered 12, after V lost 6 bases and J lost 1 base. The CDR3 extends over 15 amino acids. The chain's CDR3 is CSARSRDSPSYEQYF. Here the CDR3 DNA reads TGCAGTGCAAGAAGCCGGGACAGTCCTTCCTACGAGCAGTACTTC.

The rearrangement joins TRBV20-1 to TRBJ2-1; 12 nucleotides agree with TRBD2. The V and J ends lost 6 bases and 2 bases, in that order; junction bases with no gene match: 11. The CDR3 spans 17 residues. Germline V gene sequence: CDR1 DFQATT, CDR2 SNEGSKA (reference sequence). DNA for the CDR3: TGCAGTGCACGAACTAGCGGGGGGCCTCAGGCCTACAATGAGCAGTTCTTC. It is translated as CSARTSGGPQAYNEQFF.

This clonotype was found many times. The V gene is TRBV28, the J gene TRBJ2-7; TRBD2 is a possible D gene (6 bases). The CDR3 spans 13 residues. V lost 4 bases and J lost 6, with 13 bases in between. Germline CDR1 reads MDHEN; CDR2 reads SYDVKM. Written as DNA, the CDR3 is TGTGCCAGCAGTTCCCTACTAGCTATCGAGCAGTACGTC. As protein: CASSSLLAIEQYV.

The rearrangement links TRBV2 to TRBJ1-4; D not certain. Germline CDR1 SNHLY, CDR2 FYNNEI. Trimming shortened V by 4 bases and J by 6 bases, and 6 bases separated the two germline ends. This CDR3 has 12 residues. In nucleotides, the CDR3 is TGTGCCAGCAGTGTTGTGGATGAAAAACTGTTTTTT. Translated, it gives CASSVVDEKLFF.

This clonotype turned up a few times. This chain uses TRBV7-9 with TRBJ1-4; 9 nucleotides line up with TRBD1. CDR1 is SEHNR and CDR2 is FQNEAQ in the germline V gene (reference sequence). The junction had 4 bases not matched to a gene; V was cut back by 6 bases and J by 8 bases. The CDR3 length is 13 residues. CDR3 amino acids: CASRLTGGEKLFF. CDR3 DNA: TGTGCCAGCAGGCTGACAGGGGGGGAAAAACTGTTTTTT.

This clonotype showed up just once. This sequence joins TRBV7-2 and TRBJ1-1; D is unresolved. Per the germline V gene, CDR1 is SGHTA and CDR2 is FQGNSA. V was pared by 5 bases and J by 10 bases, with 14 bases between. This CDR3 has 12 residues. The CDR3 loop is CASSLAAERAFF. CDR3 bases: TGTGCCAGCAGCCTGGCAGCTGAGCGAGCTTTCTTT.

This clonotype turned up a few times. The rearrangement uses TRBV19 and TRBJ1-2, with D perhaps TRBD1 (6 bases). V lost 3 bases to trimming and J lost 0 bases, with 11 bases between them. The CDR3 sequence is 15 residues long. The germline V gene has CDR1 LNHDA and CDR2 SQIVND (reference sequence). CDR3 coding DNA: TGTGCCAGTAGTATTGGGGGCAGCCCTAACTATGGCTACACCTTC. This sequence encodes CASSIGGSPNYGYTF.

V gene TRBV7-9 combines with J gene TRBJ2-4; perhaps TRBD2 as D (5 bases). The germline V gene encodes CDR1 SEHNR and CDR2 FQNEAQ (reference sequence). Trimming removed 5 bases at V and 7 bases at J, with 12 bases between. CDR3 length equals 13 residues. The CDR3 sequence is CASSMVWENIQYF. The CDR3 DNA is TGTGCCAGCAGCATGGTGTGGGAGAACATTCAGTACTTC.

V is TRBV27 and J is TRBJ1-2, with D possibly being TRBD1 (6 bases). This CDR3 contains 13 residues. The germline V and J ends were trimmed by 3 bases and 6 bases, with 11 bases remaining between them. Germline loops: CDR1 MNHEY, CDR2 SMNVEV (reference sequence). CDR3 DNA: TGTGCCAGCAGTTTCGGGGGGCAGAATGGCTACACCTTC. It encodes CASSFGGQNGYTF.

To note about this clonotype: Being one base from a much bigger clone, this may be a read error. The chain joins TRBV6-5 to TRBJ2-3, with 7 bases fitting TRBD1. Germline loops: CDR1 MNHEY, CDR2 SVGAGI. The CDR3 is made up of 15 amino acids. DNA for the CDR3: TGTGCCAGCAGGGGGGACAGTATTCTCGCAGATGCGCAGTATTTT. This translates into CASRGDSILADAQYF.

The rearrangement joins TRBV7-9 to TRBJ2-4; D gene unclear. Trimming took off 5 bases at V and 0 bases at J, with 8 bases between the two ends. Germline loops: CDR1 SEHNR, CDR2 FQNEAQ (reference sequence). The CDR3 loop spans 14 amino acids. The CDR3 DNA follows: TGTGCCAGCAGCACTCGGGTAGCCAAAAACATTCAGTACTTC. It encodes CASSTRVAKNIQYF.

This clonotype turned up a few times. The chain has TRBV7-4 and TRBJ2-7, with D tentatively TRBD1 or TRBD2 (6 bases each). This CDR3 comprises 16 residues. Trimming shortened V by 7 bases and J by 2 bases, and 21 bases separated the two germline ends. Germline CDR1 and CDR2: SGHVT and SQSDAQ. Here the CDR3 DNA reads TGTGCCAGCACGGACGCATGGGGGGCGAAGGCCTACGAGCAGTACTTC. Amino acids: CASTDAWGAKAYEQYF.

This clonotype was seen only a few times. The rearrangement links TRBV6-2 or TRBV6-3 to TRBJ2-1; TRBD1 matches at 7 bases. Germline lookup yields CDR1 MNHEY and CDR2 SVGEGT. This CDR3 is built from 17 residues. J gave up 4 bases and V 2 bases, and 11 bases lay outside the gene matches. The CDR3 DNA reads as TGTGCCAGCAGTTACAGTAGGGGGACAGTCCTTTACAATGAGCAGTTCTTC. Its translation: CASSYSRGTVLYNEQFF.

This clonotype has a count of ten or more. The CDR3 sequence is CASSNGDSPYEQYV. In nucleotides, the CDR3 is TGTGCCAGCAGTAACGGGGACAGCCCCTACGAGCAGTACGTC. The chain is built from TRBV6-2 or TRBV6-3 and TRBJ2-7, with 7 bases identical to TRBD1. The CDR3 is 14 amino acids. Germline V lookup: CDR1 MNHEY, CDR2 SVGEGT. J lost 2 bases, V lost 5 bases, and 6 bases had no gene match.

The chain recombines TRBV9 with TRBJ2-7, with a weak D call TRBD2 (7 bases). The CDR3 runs 15 residues. V lost 4 bases and J 7 bases, leaving 21 bases between the germline ends. Looked up from germline, CDR1 is SGDLS and CDR2 is YYNGEE. The chain's CDR3 is CASSLGGRGADEQYF. In DNA form, the CDR3 reads TGTGCCAGCAGCCTTGGCGGACGGGGGGCGGATGAGCAGTACTTC.

This clonotype was observed many times. The chain is built from TRBV6-6 and TRBJ1-1; no firm D call. The CDR3 length is 15 residues. Per the germline V gene, CDR1 is MNHNY and CDR2 is SVGAGI (reference sequence). With 2 bases removed from V and 2 bases from J, the gap between germline ends came to 12 bases. In nucleotides, the CDR3 is TGTGCCAGCAGTTACCTCGGCGGAGCCAACACTGAAGCTTTCTTT. Translating gives CASSYLGGANTEAFF.

This clonotype has ten or more counts. The rearrangement uses TRBV7-8 and TRBJ1-1; 10 nucleotides line up with TRBD1. Germline V lookup: CDR1 SGHVS, CDR2 FQNEAQ. This CDR3 has 15 residues. Unmatched junction bases numbered 4, after V lost 5 bases and J lost 1 base. CDR3 residues: CASSLRTGGNTEAFF. For the CDR3, the DNA is TGTGCCAGCAGCCTAAGGACAGGGGGGAACACTGAAGCTTTCTTT. The whole variable domain, remainder taken from reference TRBV7-8 and TRBJ1-1, is GAGVSQSPRYKVAKRGQDVALRCDPISGHVSLFWYQQALGQGPEFLTYFQNEAQLDKSGLPSDRFFAERPEGSVSTLKIQRTQQEDSAVYLCASSLRTGGNTEAFFGQGTRLTVV.

This clonotype was detected many times. J is TRBJ1-4 and V is TRBV7-9; TRBD1 might be the D (6 bases). The germline CDR1 and CDR2 sequences are SEHNR and FQNEAQ (reference sequence). Trimming left V 0 bases short and J 6 bases short, with 20 bases between. The CDR3 is made up of 18 amino acids. The chain's CDR3 is CASSLALRIRGRDEKLFF. CDR3 DNA sequence: TGTGCCAGCAGCTTAGCCCTCCGTATAAGGGGGAGGGATGAAAAACTGTTTTTT.